This T cell receptor (beta chain) was sequenced in a study of blood T cell repertoires in COVID-19. Study-level background: Samples came from the United States, Italy and Spain, spanning acute and convalescent COVID-19. T cells, B-cell-depleted T cells, or PBMCs provided the cDNA or gDNA that served as material.

Germline V gene sequence: CDR1 SGHVS, CDR2 FQNEAQ. V trimming: 5 bases; J trimming: 3 bases; junction bases outside the gene matches: 12. This CDR3 comprises 17 residues. Authors' data handling: Estimation of nucleated cell counts was performed using reference gene primer amplification. Profiled with immunoSEQ multiplex PCR; TCRdb holds only in-frame clones, not every one. That table is the source of V, J and clone size, and D and trimming were worked out from the DNA. The data show some 100,000 clones, 87% seen once. This chain connects TRBV7-8 to TRBJ2-1, with 8 bases identical to TRBD1. The sample taken for sequencing was peripheral blood. The sequence derives from a woman aged 30 to 39 with acute or convalescent COVID-19. CDR3 nucleotides: TGTGCCAGCAGCCCAAGGGCAGGACAGGGACACTACAATGAGCAGTTCTTC. Translating it yields CASSPRAGQGHYNEQFF. Combining the CDR3 with reference TRBV7-8 and TRBJ2-1 gives the whole variable domain GAGVSQSPRYKVAKRGQDVALRCDPISGHVSLFWYQQALGQGPEFLTYFQNEAQLDKSGLPSDRFFAERPEGSVSTLKIQRTQQEDSAVYLCASSPRAGQGHYNEQFFGPGTRLTVL.